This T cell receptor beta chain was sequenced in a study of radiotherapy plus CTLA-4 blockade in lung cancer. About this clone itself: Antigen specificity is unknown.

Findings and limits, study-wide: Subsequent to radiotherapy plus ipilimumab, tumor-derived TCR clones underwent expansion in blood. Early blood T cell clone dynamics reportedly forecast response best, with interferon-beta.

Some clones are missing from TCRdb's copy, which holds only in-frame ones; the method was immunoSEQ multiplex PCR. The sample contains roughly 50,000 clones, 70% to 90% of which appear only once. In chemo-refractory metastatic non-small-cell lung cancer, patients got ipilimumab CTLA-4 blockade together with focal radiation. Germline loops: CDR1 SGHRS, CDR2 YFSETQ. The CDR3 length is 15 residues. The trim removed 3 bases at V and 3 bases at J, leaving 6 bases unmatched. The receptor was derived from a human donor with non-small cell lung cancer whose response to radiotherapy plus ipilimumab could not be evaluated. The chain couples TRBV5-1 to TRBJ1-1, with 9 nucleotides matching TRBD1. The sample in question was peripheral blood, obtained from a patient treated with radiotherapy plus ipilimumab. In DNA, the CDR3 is TGCGCCAGCAGCTCCCCGGGACAGGGTTACACTGAAGCTTTCTTT. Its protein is CASSSPGQGYTEAFF.